This passage covers 13 T cell receptor beta chains from one sample sequenced in a study of read filtering for tumor transcriptome and immune sequencing. This library used 300 to 450 ng RNA and molecular barcoded adaptors spanning alpha/delta and beta/gamma chains. TCRdb processed the reads anew with MiXCR; each CDR3 protein has one entry. The table shows some 240 distinct CDR3 sequences, with 73% occurring only once. Sequenced: a population of CD138-negative cells sorted from bone marrow. These receptors were obtained from a donor at least 40 years old with multiple myeloma. This table probably holds off-target reads from a library built for another chain.

This chain links TRBV28 with TRBJ2-1, with 11 bases matching TRBD2. Germline CDR1 reads MDHEN; CDR2 reads SYDVKM. The trim removed 4 bases at V and 8 bases at J, leaving 10 bases unmatched. The length of the CDR3 is 16 residues. CDR3 region: CASSSLTSGVGDEQFF. In nucleotides, the CDR3 is TGTGCCAGCAGTTCCCTGACTAGCGGGGTTGGTGATGAGCAGTTCTTC.

V is TRBV7-9 and J is TRBJ2-1, with a possible D match to TRBD1 (6 bases). The V gene's germline CDR1 is SEHNR and CDR2 FQNEAQ (reference sequence). The length of the CDR3 is 13 residues. V lost 1 base to trimming and J lost 7 bases, with 8 bases between them. Here the CDR3 DNA reads TGTGCCAGCAGCTTAGGAGGGACAAATGAGCAGTTCTTC. Its protein is CASSLGGTNEQFF.

The gene calls are TRBV19 and TRBJ2-1; 10 bases fit TRBD1. Germline V gives CDR1 LNHDA, CDR2 SQIVND (reference sequence). Trimming removed 9 bases from V and 10 bases from J; junction bases left unmatched: 15. The CDR3 has 15 residues. This chain's CDR3 is CASRTGTGDRGEQFF. The CDR3 DNA sequence: TGTGCCAGCCGGACCGGGACAGGGGATCGTGGGGAGCAGTTCTTC.

The J gene is TRBJ2-1, the V gene TRBV28; 7 bases fit TRBD2. Germline CDR1 and CDR2: MDHEN and SYDVKM. Trimming cost V 5 bases and J 4 bases; bases outside gene matches: 2. The CDR3 spans 13 residues. CDR3 in amino acids: CASSQGLYNEQFF. CDR3 nucleotides: TGTGCCAGCAGTCAGGGACTATACAATGAGCAGTTCTTC.

The genes are TRBV7-2 and TRBJ1-1; D gene unclear. V lost 2 bases and J 3 bases, leaving 10 bases between the germline ends. This CDR3 spans 14 amino acids. Germline lookup yields CDR1 SGHTA and CDR2 FQGNSA. The CDR3 nucleotides read TGTGCCAGCAGCTTAATGATGGGAGACACTGAAGCTTTCTTT. This encodes CASSLMMGDTEAFF.

This sequence joins TRBV20-1 and TRBJ2-5, with D uncertain. The V end lost 5 bases, the J end lost 4 bases, and 8 bases lay between the germline ends. The germline V gene has CDR1 DFQATT and CDR2 SNEGSKA (reference sequence). The CDR3 contains 11 residues. The CDR3 DNA follows: TGCAGTGCTCCGGAACGAGAGACCCAGTACTTC. Its protein is CSAPERETQYF.

The genes are TRBV7-2 and TRBJ2-6, with 10 bases that match TRBD1. Germline trimming cut 5 bases from V and 2 bases from J; bases unmatched to any gene: 3. Per the germline V gene, CDR1 is SGHTA and CDR2 is FQGNSA. The CDR3 is 16 residues long. The CDR3 spells CASSQGTGAGANVLTF. The DNA of the CDR3 is TGTGCCAGCAGCCAAGGGACAGGGGCTGGGGCCAACGTCCTGACTTTC.

In the case of this clonotype: A much more abundant neighbour one base away suggests this may be a read error. The V call is TRBV28, the J call TRBJ2-5; maybe TRBD2 (6 bases). Germline CDR1 MDHEN, CDR2 SYDVKM. Trimming left V 8 bases short and J 3 bases short, with 13 bases between. The CDR3 contains 13 residues. The CDR3 nucleotides are TGTGCCAGCGGTGGGCTAGCGAAAGAGACCCAGTACTTC. Protein product: CASGGLAKETQYF.

This clonotype was seen only a few times. The rearrangement links TRBV11-2 to TRBJ2-1; D is ambiguous. Germline CDR1 reads SGHAT; CDR2 reads FQNNGV. V lost 5 bases, J lost 5 bases, and 7 bases lay in between. The CDR3 totals 12 residues. The CDR3 DNA is TGTGCCAGCAGCCTTGTCAACAATGAGCAGTTCTTC. Protein sequence: CASSLVNNEQFF.

The table lists this clonotype with a few counts. The chain uses TRBV2 and TRBJ2-7; D is perhaps TRBD1 (6 bases). Germline V gene lookup returns CDR1 SNHLY and CDR2 FYNNEI. Trimming pared 7 bases from V and 2 bases from J, leaving 12 bases between. The CDR3 consists of 13 residues. CDR3 nucleotides: TGTGCCAGCAACCAGGGGTGGCCCTACGAGCAGTACTTC. As protein: CASNQGWPYEQYF.

This chain joins TRBV27 and TRBJ2-5; 7 positions agree with TRBD2. The length of the CDR3 is 13 residues. Germline V CDR1 and CDR2: MNHEY, SMNVEV (reference sequence). V lost 5 bases, J lost 5 bases, and 5 bases stayed unmatched. The CDR3 DNA reads as TGTGCCAGCAGTGACGCGGGGGTGGAGACCCAGTACTTC. This sequence encodes CASSDAGVETQYF.

The rearrangement uses TRBV4-2 and TRBJ2-2; 10 nucleotides agree with TRBD2. Germline V lookup: CDR1 LGHNA, CDR2 YNFKEQ. The V segment lost 0 bases and the J segment 7 bases; nucleotides outside the gene matches: 14. CDR3 size: 19 residues. CDR3 sequence: CASSQDQSGGVFPGGELFF. DNA of the CDR3: TGTGCCAGCAGCCAAGATCAAAGCGGGGGGGTCTTCCCGGGCGGGGAGCTGTTTTTT.

The V and J genes are TRBV11-2 and TRBJ2-1, with D tentatively TRBD1 (6 bases). V was pared by 5 bases and J by 0 bases, with 8 bases between. This CDR3 is 14 amino acids long. Germline V gene sequence: CDR1 SGHAT, CDR2 FQNNGV. CDR3 coding DNA: TGTGCCAGCAGCCAGGGGCTCTCCTACAATGAGCAGTTCTTC. Its protein product is CASSQGLSYNEQFF.